The next 17 T cell receptor beta chains were all read from a single sample in a study of blood T cell repertoires in COVID-19. Clones were sequenced by immunoSEQ multiplex PCR, and TCRdb holds only the in-frame ones, with some missing. The profile shows about 250,000 clones, approximately 90% of them singletons. Sequencing was performed on PBMCs or T cells enriched from blood (not recorded which). Receptor source: a woman between 18 and 29 years old who had recovered from COVID-19.

This clone was recorded once. This rearrangement joins TRBV10-2 to TRBJ2-7; 8 bases map to TRBD1. From germline, CDR1 is WSHSY and CDR2 SAAADI. The J segment lost 3 bases and the V segment lost 6 bases, leaving 7 bases of the junction unmatched. CDR3 length equals 14 residues. CDR3 DNA sequence: TGCGCCAGCAGGCTGACAGGGGAGAACTACGAGCAGTACTTC. As protein: CASRLTGENYEQYF.

This chain uses TRBV10-3 with TRBJ1-5, with 11 bases that match TRBD1. Germline assignment: CDR1 ENHRY and CDR2 SYGVKD. This CDR3 region has 16 residues. V dropped 4 bases and J dropped 4; count of bases not matched to a gene: 6. Here the CDR3 DNA reads TGTGCCATCAGTGCTAGGGACAGGGGGATGAATCAGCCCCAGCATTTT. Translation: CAISARDRGMNQPQHF.

The CDR3 region is CASSLSDSEGAWYGYTF. The CDR3 DNA follows: TGTGCCAGCAGTTTAAGTGATTCCGAGGGGGCCTGGTATGGCTACACCTTC. The chain combines TRBV28 with TRBJ1-2; 7 nucleotides align to TRBD1. The CDR3 has 17 amino acids. The germline V gene encodes CDR1 MDHEN and CDR2 SYDVKM. Trimming took 2 bases from V and 5 from J; bases not matched to a gene: 14.

This clone was seen just once. The CDR3: CASSFLGPGGSYEQYF. The CDR3 DNA sequence: TGCGCCAGCAGCTTCTTGGGTCCAGGAGGATCCTACGAGCAGTACTTC. The chain couples TRBV5-1 to TRBJ2-7; the D gene is possibly TRBD2 (5 bases). Trimming pared 2 bases from V and 1 base from J, leaving 16 bases between. This CDR3 has 16 residues. Germline V gene lookup returns CDR1 SGHRS and CDR2 YFSETQ.

V gene TRBV24-1 combines with J gene TRBJ1-5, with 7 bases matching TRBD1. Germline assignment: CDR1 KGHDR and CDR2 SFDVKD. J was trimmed by 4 bases and V by 2 bases; bases with no gene match: 7. The CDR3 is 16 residues long. The CDR3 loop reads CATSDSRQGANQPQHF. For the CDR3, the DNA is TGTGCCACCAGTGATTCCCGACAGGGCGCGAATCAGCCCCAGCATTTT.

The chain recombines TRBV11-2 with TRBJ1-1; 7 bases agree with TRBD1. CDR1 SGHAT and CDR2 FQNNGV come from the germline V gene. CDR3 length: 15 amino acids. Losses at the gene ends were 0 bases for V and 4 bases for J; bases not matched to a gene: 5. The CDR3 nucleotides read TGTGCCAGCAGCTTAGAAGGGGGCGCAAGCACTGAAGCTTTCTTT. Its protein is CASSLEGGASTEAFF. The full variable domain, with the rest looked up from reference TRBV11-2 and TRBJ1-1, is EAGVAQSPRYKIIEKRQSVAFWCNPISGHATLYWYQQILGQGPKLLIQFQNNGVVDDSQLPKDRFSAERLKGVDSTLKIQPAKLEDSAVYLCASSLEGGASTEAFFGQGTRLTVV.

The J gene is TRBJ2-5, the V gene TRBV29-1; the match to TRBD1 covers 9 bases. Germline V gene lookup returns CDR1 SQVTM and CDR2 ANQGSEA. After removal of 3 bases from V and 2 bases from J, the junction contained 10 bases not matched to a gene. The CDR3 consists of 16 residues. The chain's CDR3 is CSVDGLDRGSQETQYF. CDR3 bases: TGCAGCGTTGATGGTCTAGACAGGGGGTCTCAAGAGACCCAGTACTTC.

The gene calls are TRBV19 and TRBJ1-5; tentative D call: TRBD1 (6 bases). This CDR3 region has 17 residues. Germline V CDR1 and CDR2: LNHDA, SQIVND (reference sequence). V shed 3 bases and J shed 1 base, with 16 bases lying between them. CDR3 DNA sequence: TGTGCCAGTAGTATGGGACATCCCCAGGGGAGCAATCAGCCCCAGCATTTT. Translating gives CASSMGHPQGSNQPQHF.

The chain recombines TRBV4-1 with TRBJ2-1, with TRBD1 identical over 9 bases. Germline V gene sequence: CDR1 MGHRA, CDR2 YSYEKL. The CDR3 spans 21 residues. The ends lost 3 bases at V and 2 bases at J; junction bases unmatched: 20. CDR3 amino acids: CASSHPSMTGGEILTYNEQFF. CDR3 sequence (DNA): TGCGCCAGCAGCCACCCCTCAATGACAGGGGGGGAGATCCTAACCTACAATGAGCAGTTCTTC.

The gene calls are TRBV24-1 and TRBJ1-5, with 7 bases fitting TRBD1. The CDR3 length is 15 residues. V lost 5 bases to trimming and J lost 2 bases; unmatched junction nucleotides: 5. Germline V gene lookup returns CDR1 KGHDR and CDR2 SFDVKD. The CDR3 coding sequence is TGTGCCACCAGTGGCCGAGACAGGGGCAATCAGCCCCAGCATTTT. Protein: CATSGRDRGNQPQHF.

The V call is TRBV10-3, the J call TRBJ1-1; D is perhaps TRBD1 (5 bases). This CDR3 region has 14 residues. CDR1 and CDR2 (germline): ENHRY, SYGVKD. The V end was cut by 10 bases, the J end by 0 bases, with 15 bases between. CDR3 nucleotides: TGTGCCACGTTCCCGGGGGTCATGAACACTGAAGCTTTCTTT. Protein sequence: CATFPGVMNTEAFF.

The rearrangement joins TRBV27 to TRBJ1-6; D is possibly TRBD1 (6 bases). CDR3 length: 15 amino acids. Germline assignment: CDR1 MNHEY and CDR2 SMNVEV (reference sequence). The V end lost 4 bases, the J end lost 9 bases, and 16 bases lay between the germline ends. This chain's CDR3 is CASSSPSDSFSPLHF. The CDR3, as DNA: TGTGCCAGCAGTTCACCCTCGGACAGTTTTTCACCCCTCCACTTT.

V gene TRBV10-3 combines with J gene TRBJ1-2; 12 bases are a match to TRBD1. CDR3 size: 17 residues. The germline V gene has CDR1 ENHRY and CDR2 SYGVKD. The V and J ends lost 4 bases and 1 base, in that order; junction bases with no gene match: 7. The CDR3 DNA reads as TGTGCCATCAGTGGTCCCGGGACAGGGGGCCTTAACTATGGCTACACCTTC. Its protein is CAISGPGTGGLNYGYTF.

This rearrangement joins TRBV30 to TRBJ1-3; D not certain. The V end lost 5 bases, the J end lost 0 bases, and 8 bases lay between the germline ends. CDR3 length: 13 amino acids. Germline-derived CDR1 and CDR2 are GTSNPN and SVGIG (reference sequence). The CDR3 here is CAWGRLSGNTIYF. The CDR3 DNA sequence: TGTGCCTGGGGCAGGCTCTCTGGAAACACCATATATTTT.

The chain links TRBV3-1 (or the pseudogene TRBV3-2) to TRBJ2-5, with D hard to call. V was pared by 1 base and J by 7 bases, with 13 bases between. The CDR3 consists of 14 residues. The germline V gene encodes CDR1 LGHDT and CDR2 YNNKEL (reference sequence). CDR3 sequence: CASSQGRSLGTQYF. The CDR3 DNA reads TGTGCCAGCAGCCAAGGGCGGAGCCTAGGGACCCAGTACTTC.

About this clone itself: Sequence at one end of the junction differs from germline and may be a read error. The J gene is TRBJ1-2, the V gene TRBV28; weak D call: TRBD1 (5 bases). The length of the CDR3 is 13 residues. Germline lookup yields CDR1 MDHEN and CDR2 SYDVKM. This chain's CDR3 is CASREGAQARLGF. The CDR3 DNA follows: TGTGCCAGCAGGGAAGGGGCACAGGCGAGGTTGGGCTTC.

The chain combines TRBV2 with TRBJ2-2; 10 bases agree with TRBD1. There are 16 residues in the CDR3. Germline V gene sequence: CDR1 SNHLY, CDR2 FYNNEI. The ends lost 4 bases at V and 7 bases at J; junction bases unmatched: 9. The CDR3 spells CASSVLPGQGHGELFF. The CDR3 DNA is TGTGCCAGCAGTGTCCTTCCGGGACAGGGGCACGGGGAGCTGTTTTTT.